This TCR beta chain was obtained from a study of blood T cell repertoires in COVID-19. CDR1 is MNHEY, CDR2 SVGAGI, per germline. With 6 bases removed from V and 3 bases from J, the gap between germline ends came to 17 bases. The CDR3 is made up of 15 amino acids. Authors' processing steps: Amplified reference gene primers provided the basis for estimating nucleated cell counts. The repertoire was sequenced with immunoSEQ multiplex PCR; TCRdb's copy has only in-frame clones and lacks some. That table is the source of V, J and clone size, and D and trimming were worked out from the DNA. The sample includes 65,000 to 85,000 clones, around 85% of them seen just once.

The TCR was taken from a man aged 45-65 years with active COVID-19. Sequencing was carried out using peripheral blood. The genes are TRBV6-5 and TRBJ1-2; D is undetermined. The DNA of the CDR3 is TGTGCCAGCAGGGCCGGGGTTGCCGGAGACTATGGCTACACCTTC. Translating it yields CASRAGVAGDYGYTF.